The 20 T cell receptor beta chains below were found in one sample sequenced in a study of Graves' ophthalmopathy and Graves' hyperthyroidism. The sequenced template was RNA, covering the TCR beta CDR3 region. RT-PCR with HTBI primers came first, then second-round multiplex PCR. TCRdb itself ran the multiplex PCR reads through MiXCR, one entry per CDR3 protein. This sample has under 200,000 distinct CDR3 sequences, with roughly 37% found just once. Sequences were obtained from peripheral blood. The receptors were gathered from a woman aged 40 to 49 with Graves' ophthalmopathy.

The sample holds many counts of this clonotype. The chain has TRBV6-2 or TRBV6-3 and TRBJ2-4; possibly TRBD1 for D (6 bases). Deletions cut 7 bases from V and 9 bases from J, with 19 bases between. The CDR3 loop spans 14 amino acids. Germline loops: CDR1 MNHEY, CDR2 SVGEGT. The CDR3 loop is CASTRTGTSSIQYF. The CDR3 nucleotides are TGTGCCAGCACCCGCACCGGGACATCTTCCATTCAGTACTTC.

This clonotype was counted between two and nine times. The chain uses TRBV6-2 or TRBV6-3 and TRBJ2-7; a weak D match, TRBD2 (7 bases). The germline V gene encodes CDR1 MNHEY and CDR2 SVGEGT. CDR3 length equals 14 residues. Trimming pared 2 bases from V and 2 bases from J, leaving 10 bases between. In DNA form, the CDR3 reads TGTGCCAGCAGTTACAGAGGGGGGGCCTACGAGCAGTACTTC. Protein sequence: CASSYRGGAYEQYF.

There are many counts of this clonotype. The V gene is TRBV5-1, the J gene TRBJ1-1; D is uncertain. The CDR3 is made up of 14 amino acids. V was trimmed by 0 bases and J by 4 bases, leaving 10 bases between them. The V gene's germline CDR1 is SGHRS and CDR2 YFSETQ. The CDR3 sequence: CASSLDRARTEAFF. The CDR3, as DNA: TGCGCCAGCAGCTTGGATCGGGCGCGCACTGAAGCTTTCTTT. The full variable domain, with the rest looked up from reference TRBV5-1 and TRBJ1-1, is KAGVTQTPRYLIKTRGQQVTLSCSPISGHRSVSWYQQTPGQGLQFLFEYFSETQRNKGNFPGRFSGRQFSNSRSEMNVSTLELGDSALYLCASSLDRARTEAFFGQGTRLTVV.

Ten or more counts support this clonotype. V gene TRBV15 combines with J gene TRBJ1-2; perhaps TRBD1 as D (6 bases). Trimming shortened V by 2 bases and J by 4 bases, and 11 bases separated the two germline ends. Germline V gene sequence: CDR1 LNHNV, CDR2 YYDKDF (reference sequence). CDR3 size: 14 residues. Written as DNA, the CDR3 is TGTGCCACCAGCAGACGGACAGAGCCCTATGGCTACACCTTC. It codes for CATSRRTEPYGYTF.

This clonotype came up many times. The chain links TRBV6-2 or TRBV6-3 to TRBJ1-5, with TRBD1 as a possible D gene (5 bases). The V end was cut by 3 bases, the J end by 4 bases, with 13 bases between. CDR1 is MNHEY and CDR2 is SVGEGT in the germline V gene. The CDR3 covers 15 residues. The CDR3 bases are TGTGCCAGCAGTTATGGGGGTCAGCAAAATCAGCCCCAGCATTTT. This translates into CASSYGGQQNQPQHF.

The V gene is TRBV6-2 or TRBV6-3, the J gene TRBJ1-2, with D unresolved. V was clipped by 1 base and J by 6 bases, with 6 bases between them. Germline CDR1 is MNHEY and CDR2 is SVGEGT. The CDR3 length is 12 residues. The CDR3 is CASSYYYDGYTF. The DNA for the CDR3 is TGTGCCAGCAGTTACTACTACGATGGCTACACCTTC.

Comment on this clonotype: The DNA is omitted, as the CDR3 cannot be located on it reliably, and the CDR3 follows TCRdb's listing. This sequence joins TRBV12-3 or TRBV12-4 and TRBJ1-1; the listed D gene, TRBD1, was not tested against the DNA. The CDR3 spans 12 residues, counting both ends. CDR3 loop: CASSAVGGGTFF.

This clonotype was counted at least ten times. The chain recombines TRBV7-6 with TRBJ2-2; D uncertain. There are 13 residues in the CDR3. V was cut by 7 bases and J by 0 bases, with 6 bases left in between. From germline, CDR1 is SGHVS and CDR2 FNYEAQ. The CDR3 reads CASKVPNTGELFF. In DNA form, the CDR3 reads TGTGCCAGCAAAGTGCCGAACACCGGGGAGCTGTTTTTT. The complete variable domain, with remaining parts taken from reference TRBV7-6 and TRBJ2-2, reads GAGVSQSPRYKVTKRGQDVALRCDPISGHVSLYWYRQALGQGPEFLTYFNYEAQQDKSGLPNDRFSAERPEGSISTLTIQRTEQRDSAMYRCASKVPNTGELFFGEGSRLTVL.

The gene calls are TRBV2 and TRBJ1-2; D is possibly TRBD1 (5 bases). Germline CDR1 reads SNHLY; CDR2 reads FYNNEI. This CDR3 has 14 amino acids. Trimming shortened V by 6 bases and J by 14 bases, and 25 bases separated the two germline ends. The CDR3: CASSLEGRITTWTF. The CDR3 DNA reads TGTGCCAGCAGCCTCGAGGGGAGGATCACTACTTGGACCTTC.

This clonotype appeared many times. V usage is TRBV28 and J usage is TRBJ2-3, with 9 bases matching TRBD2. With V trimmed by 6 bases and J by 2 bases, 9 bases remained unmatched. This CDR3 is built from 16 residues. Germline values: CDR1 MDHEN, CDR2 SYDVKM. In DNA form, the CDR3 reads TGTGCCAGCAGCCAAATCAAGCGGGGGGCCACAGATACGCAGTATTTT. This gives the protein CASSQIKRGATDTQYF.

This clonotype was observed many times. This rearrangement joins TRBV11-1 to TRBJ1-1, with 7 bases matching TRBD1. The CDR3 is 15 residues long. From germline, CDR1 is SGHAT and CDR2 FQDESV (reference sequence). V shed 1 base, J shed 4 bases, and the junction held 6 bases outside the gene matches. The CDR3 is CASSLGPHRGTEAFF. CDR3 DNA: TGTGCCAGCAGCTTAGGGCCCCACAGGGGCACTGAAGCTTTCTTT.

This clonotype was observed many times. The chain recombines TRBV5-6 with TRBJ1-1, with D unresolved. V was pared by 4 bases and J by 4 bases, with 11 bases between. The CDR3 runs 13 residues. Germline assignment: CDR1 SGHDT and CDR2 YYEEEE. DNA of the CDR3: TGTGCCAGCAGCCCCGGTTTCTCCACTGAAGCTTTCTTT. Protein product: CASSPGFSTEAFF. Supplemented by reference TRBV5-6 and TRBJ1-1, the full variable domain reads DAGVTQSPTHLIKTRGQQVTLRCSPKSGHDTVSWYQQALGQGPQFIFQYYEEEERQRGNFPDRFSGHQFPNYSSELNVNALLLGDSALYLCASSPGFSTEAFFGQGTRLTVV.

This chain links TRBV13 with TRBJ2-5; 9 positions match TRBD2. Looked up from germline, CDR1 is PRHDT and CDR2 is FYEKMQ (reference sequence). V was clipped by 1 base and J by 2 bases; unmatched bases: 5. This CDR3 is 16 amino acids long. The CDR3 protein is CASSLVLAGGQETQYF. DNA for the CDR3: TGTGCCAGCAGCTTAGTTTTGGCGGGAGGGCAAGAGACCCAGTACTTC.

This clonotype has a count of ten or more. V gene TRBV5-5 combines with J gene TRBJ1-1; 8 bases line up with TRBD1. This CDR3 has 14 residues. V lost 2 bases to trimming and J lost 3 bases; unmatched junction nucleotides: 3. CDR1 and CDR2 from the germline V gene are SGHKS and YYEKEE (reference sequence). The CDR3, as DNA: TGTGCCAGCAGCTTAATGACAGGGGACACTGAAGCTTTCTTT. This encodes CASSLMTGDTEAFF. The entire variable domain, with the rest obtained from reference TRBV5-5 and TRBJ1-1, is as follows: DAGVTQSPTHLIKTRGQQVTLRCSPISGHKSVSWYQQVLGQGPQFIFQYYEKEERGRGNFPDRFSARQFPNYSSELNVNALLLGDSALYLCASSLMTGDTEAFFGQGTRLTVV.

The sample holds many counts of this clonotype. J is TRBJ2-4 and V is TRBV7-9, with no clear D. CDR3 length: 14 residues. The germline V gene has CDR1 SEHNR and CDR2 FQNEAQ (reference sequence). The V end lost 5 bases, the J end lost 9 bases, and 17 bases lay between the germline ends. CDR3 amino acids: CASSPYLPGGIQYF. CDR3 bases: TGTGCCAGCAGCCCTTATTTGCCGGGCGGCATTCAGTACTTC.

In DNA form, the CDR3 reads TGTGCCACCAAAGACCTAGCCAAAAACATTCAGTACTTC. It encodes CATKDLAKNIQYF. The chain joins TRBV6-2 or TRBV6-3 to TRBJ2-4; D is unresolved. The germline CDR1 and CDR2 sequences are MNHEY and SVGEGT. Trimming took off 10 bases at V and 0 bases at J, with 10 bases between the two ends. This CDR3 has 13 residues.

This clonotype appeared many times. The rearrangement joins TRBV29-1 to TRBJ1-2, with 9 positions matching TRBD1. The junction had 12 bases not matched to a gene; V was cut back by 5 bases and J by 5 bases. This CDR3 region has 15 residues. Germline CDR1 is SQVTM and CDR2 is ANQGSEA. The CDR3 spells CSVPTRGQGNYGYTF. The CDR3 coding sequence is TGCAGCGTTCCTACCAGGGGACAGGGCAATTATGGCTACACCTTC.

Only one count was recorded for this clonotype. The rearrangement joins TRBV12-3 or TRBV12-4 to TRBJ1-1, with D hard to call. This CDR3 has 14 residues. Trimming stripped 5 bases from V and 6 bases from J, with 16 bases between. The CDR3 protein is CASSPYGAAAEAFF. CDR3 nucleotide sequence: TGTGCCAGCAGTCCGTATGGAGCGGCCGCTGAAGCTTTCTTT.

This clonotype was found many times. This chain links TRBV9 with TRBJ1-2; 12 positions agree with TRBD1. V lost 4 bases and J lost 2; bases outside the gene matches: 6. The CDR3 spans 16 residues. CDR1 and CDR2 from the germline V gene are SGDLS and YYNGEE. DNA of the CDR3: TGTGCCAGCAGCACCTCGGGACAGGGGGCGAACTATGGCTACACCTTC. Encoded protein: CASSTSGQGANYGYTF.

The V gene is TRBV3-1, the J gene TRBJ2-6, with D possibly called TRBD1 or TRBD2 (5 bases each). The ends were cut back, 3 bases at V and 0 bases at J, with 6 bases in the middle. Germline CDR1 reads LGHDT; CDR2 reads YNNKEL (reference sequence). The CDR3 is made up of 15 amino acids. CDR3 residues: CASSQGTSGANVLTF. The DNA of the CDR3 is TGTGCCAGCAGCCAGGGGACCTCTGGGGCCAACGTCCTGACTTTC. Combining the CDR3 with reference TRBV3-1 and TRBJ2-6 gives the whole variable domain DTAVSQTPKYLVTQMGNDKSIKCEQNLGHDTMYWYKQDSKKFLKIMFSYNNKELIINETVPNRFSPKSPDKAHLNLHINSLELGDSAVYFCASSQGTSGANVLTFGAGSRLTVL.